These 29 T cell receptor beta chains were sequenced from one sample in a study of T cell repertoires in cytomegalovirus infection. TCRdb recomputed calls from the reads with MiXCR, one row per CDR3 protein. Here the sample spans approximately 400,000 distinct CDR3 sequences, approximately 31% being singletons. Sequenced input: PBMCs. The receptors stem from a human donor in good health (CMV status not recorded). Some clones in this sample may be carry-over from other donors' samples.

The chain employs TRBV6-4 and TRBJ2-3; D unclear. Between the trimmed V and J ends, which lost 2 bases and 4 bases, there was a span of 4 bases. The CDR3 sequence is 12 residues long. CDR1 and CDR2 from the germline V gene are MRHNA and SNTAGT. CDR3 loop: CASSDGADTQYF. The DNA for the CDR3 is TGTGCCAGCAGTGACGGGGCAGATACGCAGTATTTT.

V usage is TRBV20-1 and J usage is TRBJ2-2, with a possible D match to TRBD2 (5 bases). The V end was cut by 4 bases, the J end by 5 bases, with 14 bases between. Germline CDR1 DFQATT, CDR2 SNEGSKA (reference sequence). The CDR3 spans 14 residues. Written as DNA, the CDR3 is TGCAGTGCTAAGGTGTCGGGGTTTACCGGGGAGCTGTTTTTT. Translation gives CSAKVSGFTGELFF.

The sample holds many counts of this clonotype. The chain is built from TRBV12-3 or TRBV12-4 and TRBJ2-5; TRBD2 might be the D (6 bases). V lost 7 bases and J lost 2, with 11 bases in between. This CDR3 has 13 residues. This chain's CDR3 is CASKRDSQETQYF. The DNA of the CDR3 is TGTGCCAGCAAACGGGACTCACAAGAGACCCAGTACTTC.

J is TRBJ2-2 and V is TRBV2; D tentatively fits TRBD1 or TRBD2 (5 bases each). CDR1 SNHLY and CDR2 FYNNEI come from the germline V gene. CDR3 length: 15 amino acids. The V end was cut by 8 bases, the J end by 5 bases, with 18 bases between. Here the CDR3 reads CASLLSGARTGELFF. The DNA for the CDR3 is TGTGCCAGCTTACTCTCCGGGGCGCGGACCGGGGAGCTGTTTTTT.

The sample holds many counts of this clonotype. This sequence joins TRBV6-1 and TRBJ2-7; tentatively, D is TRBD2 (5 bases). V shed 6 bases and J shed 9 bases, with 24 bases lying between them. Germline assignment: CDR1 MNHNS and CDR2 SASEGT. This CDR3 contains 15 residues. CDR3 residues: CASRPVRGLGRGQYF. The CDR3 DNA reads TGTGCCAGCAGGCCGGTTCGGGGTTTGGGCCGAGGGCAGTACTTC.

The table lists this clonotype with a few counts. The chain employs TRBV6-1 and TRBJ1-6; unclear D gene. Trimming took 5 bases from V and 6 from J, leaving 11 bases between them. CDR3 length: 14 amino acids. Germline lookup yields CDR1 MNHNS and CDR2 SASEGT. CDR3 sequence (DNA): TGTGCCAGCAGTTACGATGAGACTAATTCACCCCTCCACTTT. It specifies CASSYDETNSPLHF.

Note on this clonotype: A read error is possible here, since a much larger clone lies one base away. DNA of the CDR3: TGTGCCAGTAGTATGTCTAGCGGGGGCCCTTACAATGAGCAGTTCTTC. Translation: CASSMSSGGPYNEQFF. The chain links TRBV19 to TRBJ2-1, with TRBD2 matching 10 bases. This CDR3 has 16 residues. V lost 3 bases to trimming and J lost 4 bases; unmatched junction nucleotides: 6. CDR1 LNHDA and CDR2 SQIVND come from the germline V gene (reference sequence).

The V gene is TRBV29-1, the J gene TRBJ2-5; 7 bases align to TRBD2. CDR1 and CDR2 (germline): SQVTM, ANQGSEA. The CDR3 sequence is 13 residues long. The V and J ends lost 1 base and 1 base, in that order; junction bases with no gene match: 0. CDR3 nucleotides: TGCAGCGTTGAAGCGGGGGGCCAAGAGACCCAGTACTTC. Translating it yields CSVEAGGQETQYF.

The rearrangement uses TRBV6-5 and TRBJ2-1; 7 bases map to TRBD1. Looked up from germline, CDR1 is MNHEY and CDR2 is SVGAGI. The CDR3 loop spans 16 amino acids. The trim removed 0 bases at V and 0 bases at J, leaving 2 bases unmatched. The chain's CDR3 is CASSYSTGFSYNEQFF. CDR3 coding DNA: TGTGCCAGCAGTTACTCGACAGGGTTCTCCTACAATGAGCAGTTCTTC.

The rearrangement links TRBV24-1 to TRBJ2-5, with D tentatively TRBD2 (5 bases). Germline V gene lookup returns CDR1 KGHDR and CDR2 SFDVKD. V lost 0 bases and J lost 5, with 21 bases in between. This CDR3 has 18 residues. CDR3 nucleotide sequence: TGTGCCACCAGTGATTTGCAGTGTAGGTTCGAGGGCCCCGAGACCCAGTACTTC. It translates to CATSDLQCRFEGPETQYF.

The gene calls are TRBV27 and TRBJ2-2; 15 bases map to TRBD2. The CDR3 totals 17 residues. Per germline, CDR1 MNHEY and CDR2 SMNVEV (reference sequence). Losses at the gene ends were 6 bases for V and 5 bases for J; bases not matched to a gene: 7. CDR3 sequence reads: CASSHGLAGGTTGELFF. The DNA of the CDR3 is TGTGCCAGCAGCCACGGACTAGCGGGGGGGACGACCGGGGAGCTGTTTTTT.

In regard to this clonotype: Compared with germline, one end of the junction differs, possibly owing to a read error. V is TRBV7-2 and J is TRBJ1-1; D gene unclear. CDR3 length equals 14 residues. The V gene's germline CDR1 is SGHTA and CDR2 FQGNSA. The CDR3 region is CASSLTRVKTEAFF. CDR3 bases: TGTGCCAGCAGCTTAACAAGGGTGAAGACTGAAGCTTTCTTT.

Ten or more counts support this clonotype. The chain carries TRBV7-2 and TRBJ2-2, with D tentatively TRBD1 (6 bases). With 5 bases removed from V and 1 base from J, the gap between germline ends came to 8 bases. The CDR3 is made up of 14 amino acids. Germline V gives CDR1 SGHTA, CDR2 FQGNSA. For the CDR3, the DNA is TGTGCCAGCAGCGAACAGGGGAACACCGGGGAGCTGTTTTTT. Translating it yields CASSEQGNTGELFF.

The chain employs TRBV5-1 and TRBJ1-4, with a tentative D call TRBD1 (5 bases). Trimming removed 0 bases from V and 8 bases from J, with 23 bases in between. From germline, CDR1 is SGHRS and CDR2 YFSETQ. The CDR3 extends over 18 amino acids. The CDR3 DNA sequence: TGCGCCAGCAGCTTGGTCGGCAGGAAAGGGGCCTCGAAGGAAAAACTGTTTTTT. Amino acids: CASSLVGRKGASKEKLFF. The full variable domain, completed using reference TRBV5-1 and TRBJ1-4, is KAGVTQTPRYLIKTRGQQVTLSCSPISGHRSVSWYQQTPGQGLQFLFEYFSETQRNKGNFPGRFSGRQFSNSRSEMNVSTLELGDSALYLCASSLVGRKGASKEKLFFGSGTQLSVL.

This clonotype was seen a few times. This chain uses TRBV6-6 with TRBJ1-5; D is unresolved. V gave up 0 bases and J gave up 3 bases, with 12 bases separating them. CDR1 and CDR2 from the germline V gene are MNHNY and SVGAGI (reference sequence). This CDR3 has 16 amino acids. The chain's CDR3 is CASSYSRSRDNQPQHF. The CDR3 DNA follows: TGTGCCAGCAGTTACTCGAGGTCCCGGGACAATCAGCCCCAGCATTTT.

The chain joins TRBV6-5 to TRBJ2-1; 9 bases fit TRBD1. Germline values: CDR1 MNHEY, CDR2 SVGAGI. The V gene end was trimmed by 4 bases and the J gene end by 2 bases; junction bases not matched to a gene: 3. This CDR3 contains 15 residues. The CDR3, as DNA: TGTGCCAGCAGTTGGGACAGGGCTGCCTACAATGAGCAGTTCTTC. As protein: CASSWDRAAYNEQFF.

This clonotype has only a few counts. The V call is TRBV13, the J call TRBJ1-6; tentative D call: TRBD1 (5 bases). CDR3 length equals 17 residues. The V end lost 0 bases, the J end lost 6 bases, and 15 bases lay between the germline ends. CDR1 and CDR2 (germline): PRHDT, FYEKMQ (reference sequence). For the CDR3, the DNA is TGTGCCAGCAGCTTAGGCCTAAGGGGTGGTGGTAATTCACCCCTCCACTTT. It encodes CASSLGLRGGGNSPLHF.

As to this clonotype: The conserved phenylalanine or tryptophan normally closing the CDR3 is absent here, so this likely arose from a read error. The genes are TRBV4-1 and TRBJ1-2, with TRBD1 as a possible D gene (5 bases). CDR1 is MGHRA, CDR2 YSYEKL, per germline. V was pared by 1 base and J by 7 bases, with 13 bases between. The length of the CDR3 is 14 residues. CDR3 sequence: CASSQVGTEGGYTL. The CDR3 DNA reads TGCGCCAGCAGCCAAGTAGGGACCGAGGGTGGCTACACCTTG.

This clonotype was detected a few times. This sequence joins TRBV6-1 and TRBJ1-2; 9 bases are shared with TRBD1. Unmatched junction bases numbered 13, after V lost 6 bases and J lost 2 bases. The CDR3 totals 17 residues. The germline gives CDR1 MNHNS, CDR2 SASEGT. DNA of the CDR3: TGTGCCAGCAGCCGAGGGGGGGGACAGGGCTCGAACTATGGCTACACCTTC. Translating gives CASSRGGGQGSNYGYTF.

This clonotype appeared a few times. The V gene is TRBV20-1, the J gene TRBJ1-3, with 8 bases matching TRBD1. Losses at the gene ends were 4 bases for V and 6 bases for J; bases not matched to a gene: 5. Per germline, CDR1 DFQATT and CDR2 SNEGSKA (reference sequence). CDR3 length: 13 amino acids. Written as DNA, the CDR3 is TGCAGTGCTATCCGGACAGGGACAAACACCATATATTTT. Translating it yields CSAIRTGTNTIYF.

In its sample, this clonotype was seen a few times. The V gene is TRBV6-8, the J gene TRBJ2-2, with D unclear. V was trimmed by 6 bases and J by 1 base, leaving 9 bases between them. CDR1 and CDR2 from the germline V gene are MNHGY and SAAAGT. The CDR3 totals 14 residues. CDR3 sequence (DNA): TGTGCCAGCAGCTTTAAGATGAACACCGGGGAGCTGTTTTTT. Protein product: CASSFKMNTGELFF.

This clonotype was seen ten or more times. CDR3 in amino acids: CASSLGGGVVLFF. The CDR3 coding sequence is TGTGCCAGCAGCTTAGGTGGGGGGGTCGTTCTGTTCTTC. The chain carries TRBV7-8 and TRBJ2-1; TRBD2 matches 7 bases. Germline loops: CDR1 SGHVS, CDR2 FQNEAQ. The CDR3 extends over 13 amino acids. The junction had 9 bases not matched to a gene; V was cut back by 1 base and J by 15 bases.

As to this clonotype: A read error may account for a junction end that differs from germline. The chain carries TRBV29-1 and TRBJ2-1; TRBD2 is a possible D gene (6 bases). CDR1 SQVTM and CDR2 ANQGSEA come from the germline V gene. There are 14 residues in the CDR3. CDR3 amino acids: CSVDREAKDNEQSF. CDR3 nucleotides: TGCAGCGTTGATAGGGAGGCCAAGGACAATGAGCAGTCCTTC.

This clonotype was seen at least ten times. The CDR3 DNA reads TGTGCCAGCAGCCCCAGGGAACCCACCTTCTATGGCTACACCTTC. This gives the protein CASSPREPTFYGYTF. V is TRBV7-8 and J is TRBJ1-2, with a possible D match to TRBD1 (5 bases). The CDR3 has 15 residues. The V and J ends lost 5 bases and 4 bases respectively, with 17 bases between them. Per germline, CDR1 SGHVS and CDR2 FQNEAQ.

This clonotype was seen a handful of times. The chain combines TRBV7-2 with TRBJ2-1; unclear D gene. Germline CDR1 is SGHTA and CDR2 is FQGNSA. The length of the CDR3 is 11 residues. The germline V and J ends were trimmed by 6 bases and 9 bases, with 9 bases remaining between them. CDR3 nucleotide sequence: TGTGCCAGCAGAAAAATGGGTGAGCAGTTCTTC. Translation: CASRKMGEQFF.

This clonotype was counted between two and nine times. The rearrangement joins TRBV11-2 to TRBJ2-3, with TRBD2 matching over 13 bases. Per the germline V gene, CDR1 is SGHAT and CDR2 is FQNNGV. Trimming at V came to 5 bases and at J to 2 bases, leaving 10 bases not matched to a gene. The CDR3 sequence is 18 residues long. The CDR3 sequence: CASSLHPGLAGATDTQYF. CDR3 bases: TGTGCCAGCAGCCTCCACCCCGGACTAGCGGGGGCCACAGATACGCAGTATTTT.

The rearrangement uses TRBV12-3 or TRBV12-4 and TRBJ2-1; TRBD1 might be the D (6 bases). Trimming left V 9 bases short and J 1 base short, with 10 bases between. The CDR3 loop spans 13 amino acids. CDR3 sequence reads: CASAQGSYNEQFF. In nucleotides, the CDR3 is TGTGCCAGTGCTCAGGGGTCCTACAATGAGCAGTTCTTC.

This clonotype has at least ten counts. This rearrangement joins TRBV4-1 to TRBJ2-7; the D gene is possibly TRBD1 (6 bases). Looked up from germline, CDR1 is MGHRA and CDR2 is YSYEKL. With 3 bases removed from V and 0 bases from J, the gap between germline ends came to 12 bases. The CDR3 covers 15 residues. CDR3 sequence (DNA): TGCGCCAGCAGCCATCGGGACACGAGCTCCTACGAGCAGTACTTC. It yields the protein CASSHRDTSSYEQYF.

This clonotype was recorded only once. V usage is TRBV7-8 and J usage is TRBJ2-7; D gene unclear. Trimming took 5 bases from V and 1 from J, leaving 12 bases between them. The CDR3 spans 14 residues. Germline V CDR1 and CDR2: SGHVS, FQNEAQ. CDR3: CASSPRAGSYEQYF. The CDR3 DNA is TGTGCCAGCAGCCCCCGGGCAGGATCCTACGAGCAGTACTTC. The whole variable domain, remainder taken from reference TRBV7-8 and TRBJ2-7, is GAGVSQSPRYKVAKRGQDVALRCDPISGHVSLFWYQQALGQGPEFLTYFQNEAQLDKSGLPSDRFFAERPEGSVSTLKIQRTQQEDSAVYLCASSPRAGSYEQYFGPGTRLTVT.